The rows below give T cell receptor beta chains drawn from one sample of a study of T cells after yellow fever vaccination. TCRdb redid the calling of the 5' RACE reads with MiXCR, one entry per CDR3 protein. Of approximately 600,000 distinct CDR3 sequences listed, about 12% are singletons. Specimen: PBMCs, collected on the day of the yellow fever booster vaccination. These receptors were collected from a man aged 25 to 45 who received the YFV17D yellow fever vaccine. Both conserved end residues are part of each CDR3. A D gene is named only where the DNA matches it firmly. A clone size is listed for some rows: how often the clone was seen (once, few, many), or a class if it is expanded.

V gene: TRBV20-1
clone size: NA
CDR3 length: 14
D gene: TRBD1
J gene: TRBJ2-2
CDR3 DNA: TGCAGTGCTGTGACGGACAGGGACACCGGGGAGCTGTTTTTT
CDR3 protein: CSAVTDRDTGELFF

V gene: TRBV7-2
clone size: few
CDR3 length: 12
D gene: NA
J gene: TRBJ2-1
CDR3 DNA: TGTGCCAGCAGCCTCGGGCCCTATGAGCAGTTCTTC
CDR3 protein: CASSLGPYEQFF

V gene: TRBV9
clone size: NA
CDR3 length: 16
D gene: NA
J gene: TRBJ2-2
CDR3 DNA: TGTGCCAGCAGCTATCTTAGCGGAGCCGGCACCGGGGAGCTGTTTTTT
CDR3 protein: CASSYLSGAGTGELFF

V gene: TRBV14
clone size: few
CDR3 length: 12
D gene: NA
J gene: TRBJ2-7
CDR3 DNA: TGTGCCAGCAGCCAAGACGTCTACGAGCAGTACTTC
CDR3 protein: CASSQDVYEQYF

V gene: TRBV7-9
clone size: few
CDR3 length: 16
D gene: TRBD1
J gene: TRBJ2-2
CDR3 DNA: TGTGCCAGCAGCTCCCGGGACAGGGACTACACCGGGGAGCTGTTTTTT
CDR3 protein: CASSSRDRDYTGELFF

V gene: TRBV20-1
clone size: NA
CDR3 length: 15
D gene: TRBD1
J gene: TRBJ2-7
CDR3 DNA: TGCAGTGCCGCGGGGATCGGGACAGGGTACTACGAGCAGTACTTC
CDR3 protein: CSAAGIGTGYYEQYF

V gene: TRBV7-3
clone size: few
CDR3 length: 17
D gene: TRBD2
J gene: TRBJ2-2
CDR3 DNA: TGTGCCAGCAGCCCTCCGACTAGCGGGAGTAAAGCCGGGGAGCTGTTTTTT
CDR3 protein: CASSPPTSGSKAGELFF

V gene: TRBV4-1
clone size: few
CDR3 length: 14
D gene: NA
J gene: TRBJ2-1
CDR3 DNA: TGCGCCAGCAGCCAAGAAGACAGGACAGTGCCTACCGCCTTC
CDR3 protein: CASSQEDRTVPTAF

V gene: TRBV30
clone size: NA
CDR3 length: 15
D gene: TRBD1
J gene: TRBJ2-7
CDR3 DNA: TGTGCCTGGAGTGACCTAGGGGGCCCAGCCTACGAGCAGTACTTC
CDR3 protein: CAWSDLGGPAYEQYF

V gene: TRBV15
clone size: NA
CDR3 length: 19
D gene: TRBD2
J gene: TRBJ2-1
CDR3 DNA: TGTGCCACCAGCAGAGCCCTTAGCGGGAGAAGAACTCCACACGATGAGCAGTTCTTC
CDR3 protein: CATSRALSGRRTPHDEQFF

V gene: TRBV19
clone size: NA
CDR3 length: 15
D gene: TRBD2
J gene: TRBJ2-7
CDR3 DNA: TGTGCCAGTAGGACTTCTAGCGGGAGGGGGTACGAGCAGTACTTC
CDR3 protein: CASRTSSGRGYEQYF

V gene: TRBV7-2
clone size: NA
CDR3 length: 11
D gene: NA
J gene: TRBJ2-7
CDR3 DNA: TGTGCCAGCAGCTTAGGGGCCTCACTGAACTTC
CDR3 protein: CASSLGASLNF

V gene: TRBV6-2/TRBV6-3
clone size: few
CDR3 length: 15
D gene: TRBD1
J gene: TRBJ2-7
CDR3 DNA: TGTGCCAGCAGTAGCCCGACAGGGGTGGACTACGAGCAGTACTTC
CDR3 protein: CASSSPTGVDYEQYF

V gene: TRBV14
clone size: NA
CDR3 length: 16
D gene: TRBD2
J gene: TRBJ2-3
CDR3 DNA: TGTGCCAGCAGCCAAGATCGGACTAGCGGGAGTGATACGCAGTATTTT
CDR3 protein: CASSQDRTSGSDTQYF

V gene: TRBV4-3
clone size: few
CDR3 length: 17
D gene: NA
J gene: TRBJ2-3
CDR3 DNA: TGCGCCAGCAGCCAAGTGGAGGGGGACTCTAGGGCAGATACGCAGTATTTT
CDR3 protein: CASSQVEGDSRADTQYF

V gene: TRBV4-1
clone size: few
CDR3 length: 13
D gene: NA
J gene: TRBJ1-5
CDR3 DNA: TGCGCCAGCAGCCAAGGGGACAATCAGCCCCAGCATTTT
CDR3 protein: CASSQGDNQPQHF

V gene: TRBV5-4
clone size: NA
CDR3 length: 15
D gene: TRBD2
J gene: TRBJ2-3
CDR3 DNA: TGTGCCAGCAGCTTGGGAGCGGGAGTGGAGGATACGCAGTATTTT
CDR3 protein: CASSLGAGVEDTQYF

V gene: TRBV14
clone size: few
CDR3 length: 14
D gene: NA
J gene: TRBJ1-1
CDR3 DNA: TGTGCCAGCAGCCAGAATTCACCGAACACTGAAGCTTTCTTT
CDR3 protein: CASSQNSPNTEAFF

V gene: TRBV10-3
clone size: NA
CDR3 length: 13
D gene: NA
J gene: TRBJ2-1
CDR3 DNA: TGTGCCATCAGGCCACTAGAAATCAATGAGCAGTTCTTC
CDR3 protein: CAIRPLEINEQFF

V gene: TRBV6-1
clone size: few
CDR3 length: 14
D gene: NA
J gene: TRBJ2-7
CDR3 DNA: TGTGCCAGCAAGATGTGGAAAAGCTCCTACGAGCAGTACTTC
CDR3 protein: CASKMWKSSYEQYF

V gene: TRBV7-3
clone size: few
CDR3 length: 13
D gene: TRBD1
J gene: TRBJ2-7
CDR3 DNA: TGTGCCAGCAGCTTGACAGGGTATGGCGAGCAGTACTTC
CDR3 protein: CASSLTGYGEQYF

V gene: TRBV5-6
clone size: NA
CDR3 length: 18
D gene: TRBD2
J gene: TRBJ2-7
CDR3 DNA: TGTGCCAGCAGCTTCCGGGCTAGCGGGAGGACCATCTACTACGAGCAGTACTTC
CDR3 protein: CASSFRASGRTIYYEQYF

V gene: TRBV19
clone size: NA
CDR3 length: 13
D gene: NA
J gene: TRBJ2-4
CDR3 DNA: TGTGCCAGTAGTATTTCGATATTAAACATTCAGTACTTC
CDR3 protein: CASSISILNIQYF

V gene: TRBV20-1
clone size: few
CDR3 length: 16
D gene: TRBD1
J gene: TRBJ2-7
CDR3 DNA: TGCAGTGCTAGAGGAGACAGGGCTAACCCTCCCTACGAGCAGTACTTC
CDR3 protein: CSARGDRANPPYEQYF

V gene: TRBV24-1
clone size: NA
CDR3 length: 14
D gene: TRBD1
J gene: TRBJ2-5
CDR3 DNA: TGTGCCACCAGACAGACAGGGTCTGGGGAGACCCAGTACTTC
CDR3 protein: CATRQTGSGETQYF

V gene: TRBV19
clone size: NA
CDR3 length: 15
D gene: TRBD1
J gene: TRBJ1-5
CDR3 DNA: TGTGCCAGTAGTTTGGACAGGGGGGCAAGGCAGCCCCAGCATTTT
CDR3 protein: CASSLDRGARQPQHF

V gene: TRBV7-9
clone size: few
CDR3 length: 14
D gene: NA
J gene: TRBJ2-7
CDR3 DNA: TGTGCCAGCAGCCGATTAGGGGGAACCTACGAGCAGTACTTC
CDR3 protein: CASSRLGGTYEQYF

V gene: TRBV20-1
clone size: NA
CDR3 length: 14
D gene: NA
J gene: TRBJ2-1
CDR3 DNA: TGCAGTGCTAGGTACTCAAGAAACTACAATGAGCAGTTCTTC
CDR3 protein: CSARYSRNYNEQFF

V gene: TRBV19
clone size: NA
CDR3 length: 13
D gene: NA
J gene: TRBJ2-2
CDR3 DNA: TGTGCCCGCCGAGGCGTGAACACCGGGGAGCTGTTTTTT
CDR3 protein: CARRGVNTGELFF

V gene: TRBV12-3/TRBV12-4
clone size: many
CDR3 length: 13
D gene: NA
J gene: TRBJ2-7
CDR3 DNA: TGTGCCAGCAGGAAGGACTACCTGGGTGAGCAGTACTTC
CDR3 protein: CASRKDYLGEQYF

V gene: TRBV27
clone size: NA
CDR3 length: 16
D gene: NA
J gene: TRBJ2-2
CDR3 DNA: TGTGCCAGCAGTTTATATAAGACAGGAAACACCGGGGAGCTGTTTTTT
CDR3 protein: CASSLYKTGNTGELFF

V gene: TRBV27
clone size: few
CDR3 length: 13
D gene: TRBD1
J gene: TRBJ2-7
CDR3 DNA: TGTGCCAGCTGGTTGGGACAGGGCTACGAGCAGTACTTC
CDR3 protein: CASWLGQGYEQYF

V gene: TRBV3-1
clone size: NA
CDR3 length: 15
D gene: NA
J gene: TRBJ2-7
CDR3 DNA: TGTGCCAGCAGCCCCCTGGGGAGTTTTTCCTACGAGCAGTACTTC
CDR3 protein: CASSPLGSFSYEQYF

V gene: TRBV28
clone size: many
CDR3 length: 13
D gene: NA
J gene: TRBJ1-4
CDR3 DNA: TGTGCCAGCAAGCTCTCGATTACGGCGATACTGTTTTTT
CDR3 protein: CASKLSITAILFF

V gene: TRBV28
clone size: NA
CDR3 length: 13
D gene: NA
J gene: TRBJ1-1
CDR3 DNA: TGTGCCAGCAGTTTGGCAGGGATCACTGAAGCTTTCTTT
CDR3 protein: CASSLAGITEAFF

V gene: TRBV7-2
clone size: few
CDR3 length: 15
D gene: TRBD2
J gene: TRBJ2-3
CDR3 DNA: TGTGCCAGCAGCACCGCGACTAGCGCCACAGATACGCAGTATTTT
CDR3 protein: CASSTATSATDTQYF

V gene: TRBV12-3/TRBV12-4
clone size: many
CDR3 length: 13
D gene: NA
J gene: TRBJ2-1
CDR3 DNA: TGTGCCAGCAGTTTAGGGCTAGAAAACGAGCAGTTCTTC
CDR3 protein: CASSLGLENEQFF

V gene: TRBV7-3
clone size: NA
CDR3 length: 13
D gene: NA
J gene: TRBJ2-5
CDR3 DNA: TGTGCCAGCAGCGAGGGTCCGGGGGAGACCCAGTACTTC
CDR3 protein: CASSEGPGETQYF

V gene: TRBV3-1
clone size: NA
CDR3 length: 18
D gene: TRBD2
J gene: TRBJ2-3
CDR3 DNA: TGTGCCAGCAGCCTCGGAGGGGCTAGCGGGACTAGCACAGATACGCAGTATTTT
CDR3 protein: CASSLGGASGTSTDTQYF

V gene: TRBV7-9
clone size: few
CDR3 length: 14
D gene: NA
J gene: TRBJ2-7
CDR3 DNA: TGTGCCAGCAGCTTAGACCTGGTAGCTCGCGAGCAGTACTTC
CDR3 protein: CASSLDLVAREQYF

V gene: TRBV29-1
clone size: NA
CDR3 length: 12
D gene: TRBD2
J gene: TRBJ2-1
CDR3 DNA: TGCAGCGGGCTAGCGGGAGGGGATGAGCAGTTCTTC
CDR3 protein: CSGLAGGDEQFF

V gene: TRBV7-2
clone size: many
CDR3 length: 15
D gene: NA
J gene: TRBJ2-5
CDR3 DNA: TGTGCCAGCGCGTGGGGGGAGAACGTTGGGGGGACCCAGTACTTC
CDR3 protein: CASAWGENVGGTQYF

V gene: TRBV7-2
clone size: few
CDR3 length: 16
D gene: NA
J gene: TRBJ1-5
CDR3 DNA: TGTGCCAGCAGCCCAATAAGTTCCGGGAAAAATCAGCCCCAGCATTTT
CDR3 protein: CASSPISSGKNQPQHF

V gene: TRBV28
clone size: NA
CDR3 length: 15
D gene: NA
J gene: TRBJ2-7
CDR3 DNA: TGTGCCAGCAGCTCGACAGGGTACGGGGGGGACGAGCAGTACTTC
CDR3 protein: CASSSTGYGGDEQYF

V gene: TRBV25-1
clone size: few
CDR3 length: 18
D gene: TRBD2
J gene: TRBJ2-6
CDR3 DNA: TGTGCCAGCAGTGAATCCCATCTGGGGAGGGCTGGGGCCAACGTCCTGACTTTC
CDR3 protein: CASSESHLGRAGANVLTF

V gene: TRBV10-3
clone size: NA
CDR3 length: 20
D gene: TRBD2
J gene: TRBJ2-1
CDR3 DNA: TGTGCCATCAGTGGCCCTCCGACTAGCGGGAGTATTAGCTCCTACAATGAGCAGTTCTTC
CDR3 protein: CAISGPPTSGSISSYNEQFF

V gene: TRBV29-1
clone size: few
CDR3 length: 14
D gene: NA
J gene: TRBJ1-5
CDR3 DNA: TGCAGCGTTGAGGTTGGGGGAAGCAATCAGCCCCAGCATTTT
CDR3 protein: CSVEVGGSNQPQHF

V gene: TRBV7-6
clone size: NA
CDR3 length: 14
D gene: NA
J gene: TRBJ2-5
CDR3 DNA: TGTGCCAGCAGCCCAGAGCCAGCTCAAGAGACCCAGTACTTC
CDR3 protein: CASSPEPAQETQYF

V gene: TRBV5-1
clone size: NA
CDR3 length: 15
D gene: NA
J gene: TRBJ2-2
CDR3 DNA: TGCGCCAGCAGCCCCACTACTGACAGCACCGGGGAGCTGTTTTTT
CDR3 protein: CASSPTTDSTGELFF

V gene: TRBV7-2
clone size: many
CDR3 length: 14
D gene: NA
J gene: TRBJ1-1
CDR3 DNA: TGTGCCAGCAGCTCAATCCCCGGGGTGGCTGAAGCTTTCTTT
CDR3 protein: CASSSIPGVAEAFF

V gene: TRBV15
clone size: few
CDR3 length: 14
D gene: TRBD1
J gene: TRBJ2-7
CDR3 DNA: TGTGCCACCAGCTGGGACAGGGGGCAATACGAGCAGTACTTC
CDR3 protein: CATSWDRGQYEQYF